Listed here are 11 T cell receptor beta chains from one sample, sequenced in a study of shared clonotypes between healthy human individuals (dated by TCRdb to 2020 to 2022). Libraries were made using the immunoSEQ multiplex PCR assay. TCRdb took this table from immuneACCESS and kept in-frame rearrangements with V and J called. Such tables lack part of the clones; where checked against another copy, unresolved V genes explain under half of the gap, and the rest is unexplained. This sample comprises a few million clones, 90% to 95% of them detected only once. The top ten constitute about 0.37% of the sample. Sample: naive CD4+ T cells from PBMCs. The cell subset or site label on this specimen signifies: CD45RA+ positively selected. Receptors originate from a man between 18 and 29 years old in good health. Some clones in this sample may be carry-over from other donors' samples.

Concerning this clone itself: This sample includes further DNA sequences coding for the same CDR3. This chain uses TRBV7-9 with TRBJ1-5, with 10 positions matching TRBD1. In germline, CDR1 is SEHNR, CDR2 FQNEAQ (reference sequence). The CDR3 is made up of 14 amino acids. Trimming took 6 bases from V and 7 from J; bases not matched to a gene: 6. The CDR3 here is CASSLGTGDQPQHF. DNA of the CDR3: TGTGCCAGCAGTCTAGGGACAGGGGACCAGCCCCAGCATTTT. Complete variable domain (other parts from reference TRBV7-9 and TRBJ1-5): DTGVSQNPRHKITKRGQNVTFRCDPISEHNRLYWYRQTLGQGPEFLTYFQNEAQLEKSRLLSDRFSAERPKGSFSTLEIQRTEQGDSAMYLCASSLGTGDQPQHFGDGTRLSIL.

The rearrangement links TRBV5-1 to TRBJ2-1; the D gene is possibly TRBD1 (6 bases). There are 15 residues in the CDR3. V shed 4 bases and J shed 4 bases, with 15 bases lying between them. The germline CDR1 and CDR2 sequences are SGHRS and YFSETQ. The CDR3 nucleotides read TGCGCCAGCAGCCGGGACACCGGCGATTACAATGAGCAGTTCTTC. Translating it yields CASSRDTGDYNEQFF.

A few counts support this clone. The chain uses TRBV28 and TRBJ1-1; D is undetermined. Germline CDR1 reads MDHEN; CDR2 reads SYDVKM. The CDR3 covers 13 residues. V was trimmed by 5 bases and J by 7 bases, leaving 14 bases between them. DNA of the CDR3: TGTGCCAGCAGTCCCCTGCGACCCGTTGAAGCTTTCTTT. Translation: CASSPLRPVEAFF. Full variable domain (outside the CDR3, taken from reference TRBV28 and TRBJ1-1): DVKVTQSSRYLVKRTGEKVFLECVQDMDHENMFWYRQDPGLGLRLIYFSYDVKMKEKGDIPEGYSVSREKKERFSLILESASTNQTSMYLCASSPLRPVEAFFGQGTRLTVV.

The chain employs TRBV10-3 and TRBJ2-2; 10 nucleotides match TRBD1. V lost 2 bases, J lost 6 bases, and 6 bases stayed unmatched. The CDR3 has 16 residues. The V gene's germline CDR1 is ENHRY and CDR2 SYGVKD. The CDR3 spells CAISEVDRGFPGELFF. The CDR3 region has the DNA TGTGCCATCAGTGAGGTGGACAGGGGGTTTCCCGGGGAGCTGTTTTTT.

The chain employs TRBV9 and TRBJ2-1; D perhaps matches TRBD2 (5 bases). The CDR3 totals 16 residues. Germline CDR1 and CDR2: SGDLS and YYNGEE. V shed 0 bases and J shed 10 bases, with 20 bases lying between them. The CDR3 here is CASSVADGRRNVEQFF. In DNA, the CDR3 is TGTGCCAGCAGCGTAGCGGACGGTCGGAGGAATGTGGAGCAGTTCTTC.

The chain links TRBV7-9 to TRBJ1-2; D not certain. Deletions cut 7 bases from V and 4 bases from J, with 13 bases between. This CDR3 region has 13 residues. Germline CDR1 and CDR2: SEHNR and FQNEAQ (reference sequence). CDR3 DNA sequence: TGTGCCAGCATGACAACCCGGACCTATGGCTACACCTTC. Translation: CASMTTRTYGYTF.

The V gene is TRBV2, the J gene TRBJ1-4; D is unresolved. Trimming removed 1 base from V and 8 bases from J, with 14 bases in between. CDR1 is SNHLY and CDR2 is FYNNEI in the germline V gene. CDR3 length: 15 residues. CDR3 sequence (DNA): TGTGCCAGCAGTGAAGGGGATGTCATGAGAGAAAAACTGTTTTTT. Its protein is CASSEGDVMREKLFF. Full variable domain (rest looked up from reference TRBV2 and TRBJ1-4): EPEVTQTPSHQVTQMGQEVILRCVPISNHLYFYWYRQILGQKVEFLVSFYNNEISEKSEIFDDQFSVERPDGSNFTLKIRSTKLEDSAMYFCASSEGDVMREKLFFGSGTQLSVL.

This clone was recorded only once. A junction boundary mismatches the germline segment, possibly from a read error. V is TRBV5-1 and J is TRBJ1-4; D uncertain. Germline CDR1 and CDR2: SGHRS and YFSETQ. This CDR3 has 17 residues. CDR3 region: CASSLGSRVGLSEKLFF. CDR3 coding DNA: TGCGCCAGCAGTTTGGGATCCCGTGTGGGTCTAAGTGAAAAACTGTTTTTT.

The rearrangement links TRBV10-1 to TRBJ2-2; D may be TRBD2 (5 bases). The CDR3 contains 14 residues. The germline V gene encodes CDR1 WNHNN and CDR2 SYGVQD (reference sequence). V was shortened by 2 bases and J by 3 bases, with 7 bases between the two germline ends. CDR3 nucleotide sequence: TGCGCCAGCAGTGAGAGCGGATACACCGGGGAGCTGTTTTTT. Translated: CASSESGYTGELFF.

Details on this clone: This sample includes further DNA sequences coding for the same CDR3. This chain connects TRBV7-9 to TRBJ2-7; D unresolved. Germline V gene sequence: CDR1 SEHNR, CDR2 FQNEAQ (reference sequence). The germline V and J ends were trimmed by 6 bases and 4 bases, with 10 bases remaining between them. The CDR3 is 12 residues long. The CDR3 DNA sequence: TGTGCCAGCAGTCCGCAAGCTTACGAGCAGTACTTC. This gives the protein CASSPQAYEQYF.

J is TRBJ2-1 and V is TRBV2; TRBD2 agrees at 12 bases. V shed 6 bases and J 7 bases; nucleotides not matched to a gene: 7. Germline assignment: CDR1 SNHLY and CDR2 FYNNEI. The CDR3 runs 15 residues. The CDR3, as DNA: TGTGCCAGCAGATCGACTAGCGGGAGTAGAAATGAGCAGTTCTTC. Protein sequence: CASRSTSGSRNEQFF.